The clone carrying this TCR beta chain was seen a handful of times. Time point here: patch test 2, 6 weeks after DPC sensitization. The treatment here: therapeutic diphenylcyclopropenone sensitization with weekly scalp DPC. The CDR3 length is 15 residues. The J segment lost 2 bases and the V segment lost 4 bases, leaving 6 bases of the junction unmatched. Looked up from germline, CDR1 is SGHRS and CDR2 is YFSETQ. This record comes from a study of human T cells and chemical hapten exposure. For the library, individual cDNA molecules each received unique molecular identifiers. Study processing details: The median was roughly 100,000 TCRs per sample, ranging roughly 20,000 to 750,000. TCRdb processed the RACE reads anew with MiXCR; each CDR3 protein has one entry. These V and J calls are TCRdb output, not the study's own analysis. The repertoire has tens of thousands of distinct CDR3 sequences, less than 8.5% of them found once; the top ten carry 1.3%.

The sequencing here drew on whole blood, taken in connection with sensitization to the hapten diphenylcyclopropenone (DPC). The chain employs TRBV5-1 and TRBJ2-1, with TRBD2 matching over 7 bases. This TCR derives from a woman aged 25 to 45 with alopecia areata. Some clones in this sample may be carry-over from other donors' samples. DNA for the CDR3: TGCGCCAGCAGCAAAACTAGCGACCCCTACAATGAGCAGTTCTTC. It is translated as CASSKTSDPYNEQFF.